This T cell receptor beta chain was identified during a study of T cells in Graves' hyperthyroidism and ophthalmopathy (dated by TCRdb to between 2018 and 2020). The study in broad terms: Peripheral blood samples were taken at initial diagnosis, before any treatment was given. A discovery cohort of about a hundred patients, approximately 45 with Graves' ophthalmopathy and 55 to 60 with stable Graves' hyperthyroidism, was used to find distinguishing TCR V-J signatures. Whether ophthalmopathy could be predicted prospectively was tested in an independent validation cohort made up of fewer than 20 hyperthyroidism patients plus 17 patients who later progressed to ophthalmopathy. The approximately 95 discovery patients were divided at random into training and test sets in a 7:3 ratio. Thyroid tissue and blood T-cell repertoires from six Graves' hyperthyroidism patients were also compared in the study. Once sampling was done, hyperthyroidism patients were given methimazole at a starting dose of 30 mg daily, whereas ophthalmopathy patients were given high-dose intravenous methylprednisolone. The paper describes TCR Vbeta CDR3 sequencing of fewer than 150 peripheral blood samples, made up of roughly 40 ophthalmopathy patients, some 80 hyperthyroidism patients and roughly 17 progressor patients. Study-wide findings and limitations: A 13 V-J signature model separated ophthalmopathy from stable hyperthyroidism, with roughly 88% sensitivity and 81% to 83% specificity in cross-validation and 80%/75% in testing. No statistical method was used to fix the sample size in advance, and group allocation was not hidden from the investigators. Blood samples also contained most of the expanded thyroid clonotypes (frequency above 0.001), which suggests that blood repertoires may reflect thyroid immune responses. During validation, the model predicted progression to ophthalmopathy a median of about 6.3 months ahead of onset, with around 70% sensitivity and about 72% specificity.

From cysteine to phenylalanine, the CDR3 is 18 amino acids long. The entry retains the CDR3 DNA only, 54 bases that are in frame from base 1. CDR1 and CDR2 are read off the germline V gene (reference sequence) as MNHEY and SMNVEV. For this chain, trimming is 4 bases at the V end and 2 bases at the J end, and the number of junction bases without a gene match is 14. This clonotype was seen repeatedly, ten times or more. It lacks a known antigen. No quality values exist for individual bases; no much larger clone is one base distant. Stable Graves' hyperthyroidism was defined as no progression to ophthalmopathy during 18 months of follow-up. Hyperthyroidism patients were newly diagnosed, with disease duration under 2 months, and aged 18 to 65 years. Patients with uncontrolled infections, other autoimmune diseases, pregnancy or lactation were excluded. Clinical symptoms, serum thyroxine and TRAb, thyroid ultrasound, and orbital computed tomography formed the basis for the diagnoses. PBMCs were separated from roughly 10 ml of fresh peripheral blood using Ficoll-Paque density gradient centrifugation. Trizol reagent was used to extract total RNA, and RNA quality was then checked on an Agilent 2100 Bioanalyzer.

Amplification of TCR beta CDR3 regions was carried out from RNA transcripts. A first-round RT-PCR of the TCR CDR3 used the HTBI primer set with the Qiagen OneStep RT-PCR kit. The libraries were constructed in a second round of multiplex PCR and then size-selected and purified. Paired-end sequencing of the libraries was performed with 100 bp reads on an Illumina HiSeq2000. The authors' pipeline ran thus. Raw data were processed with SOAPnuke, discarding reads with adapters, uncalled bases, mean Phred below 15, or no exact constant-primer or identifier match. COPE v1.2.5 was used to merge the high-quality paired reads, and each unique nucleotide sequence was defined as a clonotype. MiTCR v1.1 was used to align the clonotypes against IMGT TRBV, TRBD and TRBJ reference segments. The analysis included only V-J combinations with a frequency above 0.0001, which together covered approximately 99% of the repertoires. A TCS score was defined as the ratio of F50 (clonal expansion) to E x V (chaos), with BLOSUM62-based TCRdist applied between CDR3 peptides within each V-J. Welch's t-statistics and random forest reduced 450 to 600 V-J features to about 12, which were used in a naive Bayes classifier (R e1071). TCRdb reprocessed the public reads (quality trimming at Q25 with fastp, clone calling with MiXCR) and kept in-frame beta chains. Entries that share a CDR3 protein sequence are merged under the most common genes and DNA. None of the V and J calls come from the authors' own analysis; TCRdb made them. Recorded for this sample are a few hundred thousand distinct CDR3 sequences; 19% of them occurred a single time. The ten largest clones take up approximately 4% of the sample.

This receptor was obtained from a young woman with Graves' hyperthyroidism. Sequencing was performed on blood. The rearrangement combines TRBV27 with TRBJ1-1, and 9 junction bases match TRBD1. In nucleotides, the sequence is TGTGCCAGCAGTTACCCCTGCGGGACAGGGCCTCTAAACACTGAAGCTTTCTTT. This is translated as CASSYPCGTGPLNTEAFF.